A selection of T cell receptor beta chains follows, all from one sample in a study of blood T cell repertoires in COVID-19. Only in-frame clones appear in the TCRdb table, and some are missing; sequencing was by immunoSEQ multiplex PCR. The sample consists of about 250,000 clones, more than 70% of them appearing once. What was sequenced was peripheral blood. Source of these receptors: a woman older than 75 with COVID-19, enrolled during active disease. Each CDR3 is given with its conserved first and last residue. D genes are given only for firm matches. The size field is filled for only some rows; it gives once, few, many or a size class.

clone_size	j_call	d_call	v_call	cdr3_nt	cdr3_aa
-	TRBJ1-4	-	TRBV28	TGTGCCAGCCGTAGGAGGGGTTTTGGGGAAAAACTGTTTTTT	CASRRRGFGEKLFF
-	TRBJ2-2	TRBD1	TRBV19	TGTGCCGCAACGGGACAGGGCTACACCGGGGAGCTGTTTTTT	CAATGQGYTGELFF
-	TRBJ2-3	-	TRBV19	TGTGCCAGTAGTATCCGTGAGAACACAGATACGCAGTATTTT	CASSIRENTDTQYF
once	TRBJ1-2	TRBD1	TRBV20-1	TGCAGTGCTTGGGACAGGGCTGGCTACACCTTC	CSAWDRAGYTF
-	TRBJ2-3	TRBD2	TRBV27	TGTGCCAGCAGGGGACTAGCGGGGGGTCTTAGCACAGATACGCAGTATTTT	CASRGLAGGLSTDTQYF
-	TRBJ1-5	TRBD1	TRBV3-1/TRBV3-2	TGTGCCAGCAGCCCCGACAGGGCCCCTCATCAGCCCCAGCATTTT	CASSPDRAPHQPQHF
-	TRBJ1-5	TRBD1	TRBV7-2	TGTGCCAGCAGCGACAGGGGGCAAAGCAATCAGCCCCAGCATTTT	CASSDRGQSNQPQHF
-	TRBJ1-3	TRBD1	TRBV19	TGTGCCAGTAGTATCACGGGACAGGGATCTGGAAACACCATATATTTT	CASSITGQGSGNTIYF
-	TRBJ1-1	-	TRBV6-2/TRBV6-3	TGTGCCAGCAGTTATTCGGCGGCGAACACTGAAGCTTTCTTT	CASSYSAANTEAFF
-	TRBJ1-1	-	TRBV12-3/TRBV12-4	TGTGCCAGCAGTTTCAGGGCGTACACTGAAGCTTTCTTT	CASSFRAYTEAFF
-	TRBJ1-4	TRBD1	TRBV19	TGTGCCAGTGGGACAGGGTCGGGACGAGCAACTAATGAAAAACTGTTTTTT	CASGTGSGRATNEKLFF
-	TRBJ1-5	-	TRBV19	TGTGCCAGTAGTGACCAGGGGTGGAGTGATCAGCCCCAGCATTTT	CASSDQGWSDQPQHF
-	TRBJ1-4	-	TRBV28	TGTGCCAGCAGTTTATGGGGTACAGCAACTAATGAAAAACTGTTTTTT	CASSLWGTATNEKLFF
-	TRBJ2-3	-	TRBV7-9	TGTGCCAGCAGCTTAGCTGGCGGTAATACGCAGTATTTT	CASSLAGGNTQYF
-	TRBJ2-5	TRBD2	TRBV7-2	TGTGCCAGCAGCTTAGGGGCTAGCGGGGTAGAGACCCAGTACTTC	CASSLGASGVETQYF
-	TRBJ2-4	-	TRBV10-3	TGTGCCATCAGTGAGTCAGGAGACCCTTATCGTAACATTCAGTACTTC	CAISESGDPYRNIQYF
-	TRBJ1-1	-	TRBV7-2	TGTGCCAGCAGCTTGGTCCCAGGAGGGAACACTGAAGCTTTCTTT	CASSLVPGGNTEAFF
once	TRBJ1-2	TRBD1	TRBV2	TGTGCCAGCAGAAATTCGGACAGGCTTACCCCCTATGGCTACACCTTC	CASRNSDRLTPYGYTF
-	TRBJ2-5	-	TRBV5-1	TGCGCCAGCAGCTTGGGTAAGGGGCCAGAGACCCAGTACTTC	CASSLGKGPETQYF
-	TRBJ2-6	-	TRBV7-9	TGTGCCAGCAGCTTAGCACTGCCCTCTGGGGCCAACGTCCTGACTTTC	CASSLALPSGANVLTF
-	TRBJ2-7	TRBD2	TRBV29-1	TGCAGCGTCCGTAGCGGGGGGGACCCACACTACGAGCAGTACTTC	CSVRSGGDPHYEQYF
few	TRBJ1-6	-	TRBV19	TGTGCCAGTAGTATAGCGGGACACCTTAATTCACCCCTCCACTTT	CASSIAGHLNSPLHF
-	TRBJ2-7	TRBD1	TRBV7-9	TGTGCCAGCAGCCCCGAACGCCTAGGGACAGGCCGAAAACTGTACTTC	CASSPERLGTGRKLYF
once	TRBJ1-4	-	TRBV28	TGTGCCAGCACCCCCGGGGGGGGTGCTGAAAAACTGTTTTTT	CASTPGGGAEKLFF
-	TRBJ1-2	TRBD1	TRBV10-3	TGTGCCATCAGTGAGTCCGGACAGGGGAGAGGTGGCTACACCTTC	CAISESGQGRGGYTF
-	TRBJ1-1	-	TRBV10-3	TGTGCCATCAGCGAGGGTTCGGGTGAAGCTTTCTTT	CAISEGSGEAFF